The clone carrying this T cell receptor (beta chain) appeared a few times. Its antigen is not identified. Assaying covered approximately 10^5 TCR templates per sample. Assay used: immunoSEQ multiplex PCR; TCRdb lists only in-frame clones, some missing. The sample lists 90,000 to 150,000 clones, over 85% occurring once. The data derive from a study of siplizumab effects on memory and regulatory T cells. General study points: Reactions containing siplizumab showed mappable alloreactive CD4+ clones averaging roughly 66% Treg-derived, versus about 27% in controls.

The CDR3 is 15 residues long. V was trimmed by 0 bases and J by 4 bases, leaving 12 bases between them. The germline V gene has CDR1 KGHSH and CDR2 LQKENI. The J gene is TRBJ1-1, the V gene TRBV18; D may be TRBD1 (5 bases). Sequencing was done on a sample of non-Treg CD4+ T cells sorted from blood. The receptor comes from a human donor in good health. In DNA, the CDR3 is TGTGCCAGCTCACCACCGAGCCCGGGGGGCACTGAAGCTTTCTTT. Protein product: CASSPPSPGGTEAFF.